This entry lists 17 T cell receptor beta chains sequenced from one sample in a study of control samples from healthy donors and cancer patients. Assay used: immunoSEQ multiplex PCR; TCRdb lists only in-frame clones, some missing. Here the sample spans about 160,000 clones, 94% being singletons. Specimen: PBMCs. The receptors originated from a man between 60 and 75 years old with colorectal cancer.

The chain has TRBV24-1 and TRBJ2-7; D possibly matches TRBD1 or TRBD2 (7 bases each). Germline CDR1 and CDR2: KGHDR and SFDVKD. V gave up 5 bases and J gave up 6 bases, with 13 bases separating them. The CDR3 is 13 residues long. The DNA of the CDR3 is TGTGCCACCAGTGGGGGGGAGGGGGCCGAGCAGTACTTC. Residues: CATSGGEGAEQYF.

The chain has TRBV18 and TRBJ2-2; 7 bases map to TRBD1. The CDR3 is 15 residues long. Germline CDR1 is KGHSH and CDR2 is LQKENI. J gave up 1 base and V 4 bases, and 3 bases lay outside the gene matches. The CDR3: CASSHRTGNTGELFF. CDR3 DNA sequence: TGTGCCAGCTCACATCGGACAGGGAACACCGGGGAGCTGTTTTTT.

The table lists this clone with a count of one. The J gene is TRBJ2-6, the V gene TRBV19; no clear D gene. With 5 bases removed from V and 3 bases from J, the gap between germline ends came to 20 bases. The CDR3 runs 18 residues. CDR1 and CDR2 from the germline V gene are LNHDA and SQIVND (reference sequence). Here the CDR3 DNA reads TGTGCCAGTAGTGCCGCCCGAGGCGCACGCAGTGGGGCCAACGTCCTGACTTTC. Translated: CASSAARGARSGANVLTF.

The sample holds one count of this clone. V gene TRBV19 combines with J gene TRBJ1-4; D is ambiguous. Trimming removed 5 bases from V and 4 bases from J, with 8 bases in between. This CDR3 is built from 13 residues. Germline V gene lookup returns CDR1 LNHDA and CDR2 SQIVND (reference sequence). This chain's CDR3 is CASSLLLNEKLFF. The DNA of the CDR3 is TGTGCCAGTAGTTTGCTCCTTAATGAAAAACTGTTTTTT.

The rearrangement uses TRBV4-2 and TRBJ1-6; D gene unclear. Germline lookup yields CDR1 LGHNA and CDR2 YNFKEQ. The CDR3 length is 15 residues. Trimming took off 1 base at V and 10 bases at J, with 14 bases between the two ends. The CDR3 here is CASSQGPFGFSPLHF. DNA for the CDR3: TGTGCCAGCAGCCAAGGTCCGTTCGGGTTCTCACCCCTCCACTTT.

This chain connects TRBV3-1 (or the pseudogene TRBV3-2) to TRBJ2-3; D possibly matches TRBD1 or TRBD2 (5 bases each). V lost 1 base to trimming and J lost 2 bases, with 10 bases between them. The CDR3 is made up of 15 amino acids. From germline, CDR1 is LGHDT and CDR2 YNNKEL (reference sequence). The CDR3 DNA sequence: TGTGCCAGCAGCCAAGTCATGGGGACCACAGATACGCAGTATTTT. It codes for CASSQVMGTTDTQYF.

The V call is TRBV19, the J call TRBJ2-1; D possibly corresponds to TRBD2 (7 bases). The CDR3 is 16 residues long. Germline CDR1 reads LNHDA; CDR2 reads SQIVND (reference sequence). V lost 7 bases to trimming and J lost 2 bases, with 18 bases between them. The CDR3 nucleotides read TGTGCCAGTAACCTAGGGAGGGGGTTGACCTACAATGAGCAGTTCTTC. The encoded protein is CASNLGRGLTYNEQFF.

The rearrangement uses TRBV5-1 and TRBJ2-5; 8 positions agree with TRBD2. Germline V gene lookup returns CDR1 SGHRS and CDR2 YFSETQ. V lost 2 bases and J lost 5; bases outside the gene matches: 8. The CDR3 totals 15 residues. This CDR3 reads CASSLWGGGSETQYF. In nucleotides, the CDR3 is TGCGCCAGCAGCTTATGGGGCGGGGGGTCCGAGACCCAGTACTTC.

The chain uses TRBV7-2 and TRBJ2-7; D might be TRBD1 (6 bases). Looked up from germline, CDR1 is SGHTA and CDR2 is FQGNSA. V dropped 1 base and J dropped 1 base, with 11 bases sitting between them. The CDR3 loop spans 15 amino acids. The DNA of the CDR3 is TGTGCCAGCAGCTTAGAGGGGGTGGAGTCCTACGAGCAGTACTTC. It is translated as CASSLEGVESYEQYF.

The V gene is TRBV7-2, the J gene TRBJ2-3; TRBD2 matches 11 bases. The CDR3 contains 14 residues. Trimming removed 5 bases from V and 5 bases from J; junction bases left unmatched: 3. Germline CDR1 SGHTA, CDR2 FQGNSA. The CDR3 coding sequence is TGTGCCAGCAGCAAGACTAGCGGGGTAGATACGCAGTATTTT. This gives the protein CASSKTSGVDTQYF.

DNA of the CDR3: TGTGCCAGCAGCTTGGTGACAGGTTCCTATGGCTACACCTTC. Its protein product is CASSLVTGSYGYTF. This chain connects TRBV5-4 to TRBJ1-2; a weak D match, TRBD1 (6 bases). Deletions cut 0 bases from V and 4 bases from J, with 10 bases between. The CDR3 sequence is 14 residues long. Germline V gene sequence: CDR1 SGHNT, CDR2 YYREEE (reference sequence).

V is TRBV7-2 and J is TRBJ2-3; 8 nucleotides match TRBD2. The V gene end was trimmed by 7 bases and the J gene end by 1 base; junction bases not matched to a gene: 7. The CDR3 has 15 residues. CDR1 is SGHTA, CDR2 FQGNSA, per germline. The CDR3 region has the DNA TGTGCCAGCACCTCGGGCGGGGGGCGCACAGATACGCAGTATTTT. It specifies CASTSGGGRTDTQYF.

The chain recombines TRBV10-3 with TRBJ1-2; no definite D call. The V and J ends lost 4 bases and 5 bases respectively, with 17 bases between them. Per the germline V gene, CDR1 is ENHRY and CDR2 is SYGVKD. This CDR3 region has 15 residues. The CDR3, as DNA: TGTGCCATCAGTGTCGGTACAGCGAAATGGTATGGCTACACCTTC. Its protein is CAISVGTAKWYGYTF.

In this sample, this clone turned up once. The CDR3 loop is CAISVEANYGYTF. Here the CDR3 DNA reads TGTGCCATCAGTGTAGAGGCCAACTATGGCTACACCTTC. The genes are TRBV10-3 and TRBJ1-2; the D is unclear. Per germline, CDR1 ENHRY and CDR2 SYGVKD. CDR3 length: 13 amino acids. Trimming stripped 4 bases from V and 2 bases from J, with 8 bases between.

J is TRBJ2-2 and V is TRBV5-5; 9 positions agree with TRBD1. Per germline, CDR1 SGHKS and CDR2 YYEKEE (reference sequence). CDR3 length: 17 amino acids. The J segment lost 5 bases and the V segment lost 4 bases, leaving 12 bases of the junction unmatched. The CDR3 region has the DNA TGTGCCAGCAGCGTGGGGACAGGGCGGTGGTCGACCGGGGAGCTGTTTTTT. It yields the protein CASSVGTGRWSTGELFF.

Concerning this clone itself: Other DNA sequences in the same sample also yield this CDR3. The chain carries TRBV4-1 and TRBJ1-5, with TRBD1 matching 9 bases. The CDR3 extends over 14 amino acids. V lost 0 bases to trimming and J lost 6 bases; unmatched junction nucleotides: 0. Germline CDR1 is MGHRA and CDR2 is YSYEKL. DNA for the CDR3: TGCGCCAGCAGCCAAGAGGACAGGGGTCAGCCCCAGCATTTT. Amino acids: CASSQEDRGQPQHF.

V and J are TRBV5-1 and TRBJ1-2, with 7 bases lining up with TRBD1. CDR1 SGHRS and CDR2 YFSETQ come from the germline V gene. V shed 3 bases, J shed 4 bases, and the junction held 3 bases outside the gene matches. The CDR3 covers 13 residues. The CDR3 DNA sequence: TGCGCCAGCAGCTCCGGGACAGTCTATGGCTACACCTTC. Protein: CASSSGTVYGYTF.